This T cell receptor beta chain was obtained from a study of T cell responses to AZD1222 COVID-19 vaccine. Study at large: Second-dose recipients at about 4 or about 12 weeks were treated as one pooled group.

With regard to this clone: Antigen: not known.

The assay was immunoSEQ multiplex PCR, and TCRdb's table has in-frame clones only and misses some. The repertoire holds 65,000 to 70,000 clones, with roughly 82% as singletons. Points from the study as a whole: Distributed over spike, vaccine-associated CD4 TCRs predominated at 160-218 and 743-854.

The sequenced sample was peripheral blood, obtained on day 0 of AZD1222 vaccination. The source of this sequence is an adult in good health.

CDR3 in DNA: TGTGCCACCAGCAGTGATGGGGACTATGGCTACACCTTC. It specifies CATSSDGDYGYTF. This sequence joins TRBV15 and TRBJ1-2; D not resolved. CDR3 length: 13 residues. Per the germline V gene, CDR1 is LNHNV and CDR2 is YYDKDF (reference sequence). Trimming shortened V by 3 bases and J by 3 bases, and 8 bases separated the two germline ends.